The rows below give T cell receptor beta chains drawn from one sample of a study of blood T cells in healthy people across ages. TCRdb re-derived calls from the 5' RACE reads in MiXCR, one entry per CDR3 protein. The table lists about a million distinct CDR3 sequences, roughly two fifths of them singletons. Source material: blood. The receptor source for this set is a man between 18 and 35 years old in good health. Both conserved end residues are part of each CDR3.

cdr3_aa | j_call | v_call
CASSPNSGQGETQYF | TRBJ2-5 | TRBV18
CASSFIGVGTDTQYF | TRBJ2-3 | TRBV7-2
CASSQDGSGRVSGGYTF | TRBJ1-2 | TRBV4-2
CASSLYGQGVYTQYF | TRBJ2-3 | TRBV7-2
CASSFRCTDTQYF | TRBJ2-3 | TRBV21-1
CASSFDRGGYEQYF | . | TRBV7-2
CASSRGGQDYQPQHF | TRBJ1-5 | TRBV4-2
CASSLSRGQGDNEQFF | TRBJ2-1 | TRBV7-2
CASSFNPSHEAFF | TRBJ1-1 | TRBV12-3/TRBV12-4
CASSQGLSRDRGPLSGVQYF | TRBJ2-4 | TRBV4-2
CSVAQASEQYF | . | TRBV29-1
CSARDPTSGGPSTDTQYF | TRBJ2-3 | TRBV20-1
CASSLVQGSGANVLTF | TRBJ2-6 | TRBV12-3/TRBV12-4